This T cell receptor (beta chain) was recovered during a study of graft-versus-host responses after intestinal transplantation. Study context: Recipients had transplants, and these were multivisceral, liver-intestinal, or isolated intestinal. Anti-thymocyte globulin induction was given to all recipients, followed by tacrolimus and steroids for 2 to 3 years.

The method was immunoSEQ multiplex PCR; TCRdb's version includes in-frame clones alone and lacks a portion of them. The sample records about 11,000 clones, approximately 32% being singletons. Study-level points and caveats: Recipient-marrow GvH clones were detected, some having first appeared in ileum or blood.

Responder cells that were proliferating and CFSE-low, both CD3+CD4+ and CD3+CD8+, were sorted after the reaction. This clone was counted between two and nine times. CDR3 length equals 15 residues. CDR1 is SGHTA and CDR2 is FQGNSA in the germline V gene. V lost 5 bases to trimming and J lost 0 bases, with 11 bases between them. The receptor's source is a human patient who was an organ donor for intestinal transplantation. Specimen: alloreactive CD4+ T cells from a mixed lymphocyte reaction culture, collected before transplantation. As for subset: CFSE-low proliferating T cells sorted from approximately 6-day pre-transplant mixed lymphocyte reaction (GvH or HvG direction). This chain uses TRBV7-2 with TRBJ1-5; D gene unclear. CDR3 bases: TGTGCCAGCAGCCTAGGGCAGGCTAGCAATCAGCCCCAGCATTTT. Translating it yields CASSLGQASNQPQHF.